Listed below are T cell receptor beta chains from one sample, sequenced in a study of T cells in Graves' hyperthyroidism and ophthalmopathy. TCRdb re-called the multiplex PCR reads through MiXCR, storing one row per CDR3 protein. The data hold approximately 530,000 distinct CDR3 sequences, with around 17% observed a single time. Sequenced input: blood. Source of these receptors: a woman between 18 and 29 years old with Graves' hyperthyroidism. Both conserved end residues are part of each CDR3. A D gene is named only where the DNA matches it firmly. The listing skips clone size in some rows; elsewhere it reads once, few, many or a size class.

>TRBJ1-4|14|many|TRBV12-3/TRBV12-4|TRBD1
TGTGCCAGCAGTCCCCGCCGGGACAGGGGAAGACTGTTTTTT
CASSPRRDRGRLFF
>TRBJ1-5|16|many|TRBV2|.
TGTGCCAGCAGCTATGGTCGGGGGCCGAGCAATCAGCCCCAGCATTTT
CASSYGRGPSNQPQHF
>TRBJ1-4|15|.|TRBV20-1|TRBD1
TGCAGTGCCTATAACCCGGGACAGGGGGCTCTAAAACTGTTTTTT
CSAYNPGQGALKLFF
>TRBJ1-1|14|many|TRBV5-1|TRBD1
TGCGCCAGCAGGAAGACAGGGGCGAACACTGAAGCTTTCTTT
CASRKTGANTEAFF
>TRBJ2-5|15|many|TRBV3-2|.
TGTGCCAGCAGCCGGGGTTGTACAGCGAGGGAGACCCAGTACTTC
CASSRGCTARETQYF
>TRBJ2-1|15|many|TRBV5-5|.
TGTGCCAGCACCCGTTTCCCGACTCCTTACAATGAGCAGTTCTTC
CASTRFPTPYNEQFF
>TRBJ2-5|16|.|TRBV4-2|TRBD2
TGTGCCAGCAGCCAAGGGGTTAGCGGGAGTGGAGAGACCCAGTACTTC
CASSQGVSGSGETQYF
>TRBJ2-7|15|.|TRBV12-3/TRBV12-4|.
TGTGCCATCTGCCGCGCGGTAGGGGACTCCTACGAGCAGTACTTC
CAICRAVGDSYEQYF
>TRBJ2-1|12|many|TRBV6-1|.
TGTGCCAGCAGGGACCCCCGGGGTGAGCAGTTCTTC
CASRDPRGEQFF
>TRBJ2-2|14|.|TRBV2|.
TGTGCCAGCAGTTCCGGCCCGAACACCGGGGAGCTGTTTTTT
CASSSGPNTGELFF
>TRBJ2-1|18|.|TRBV7-6|TRBD2
TGTGCCAGCAGCTTAGGGACTAGCGGGGGGCAGATTAGAAATGAGCAGTTCTTC
CASSLGTSGGQIRNEQFF
>TRBJ1-6|18|few|TRBV5-1|.
TGCGCCAGCAGCTTGGGTACCCCGGTGAGGAGCAGAGGTTCACCCCTCCACTTT
CASSLGTPVRSRGSPLHF
>TRBJ2-3|16|once|TRBV10-1|.
TGCGCCAGCAGTGAGCTGGCCGGACCAAGCACAGATACGCAGTATTTT
CASSELAGPSTDTQYF
>TRBJ2-3|15|.|TRBV11-3|TRBD1
TGTGCCAGCAGCTTAGAAGGGGGCGGACCAGATACGCAGTATTTT
CASSLEGGGPDTQYF
>TRBJ1-1|14|.|TRBV12-3/TRBV12-4|.
TGTGCCAGCAGTTACCGGGACACAGATCCTGAAGCTTTCTTT
CASSYRDTDPEAFF
>TRBJ2-7|18|many|TRBV6-2/TRBV6-3|TRBD2
TGTGCCAGCAGCCCATCGCTAGCTTTCCTAGCGGGTTACGACGAGCAGTACTTC
CASSPSLAFLAGYDEQYF
>TRBJ2-2|19|.|TRBV5-1|TRBD2
TGCGCCAGCAGCCCCCCGCCTCTACATTGGACTAGAGGGGCCGGGGAGCTGTTTTTT
CASSPPPLHWTRGAGELFF
>TRBJ1-2|15|.|TRBV5-6|TRBD1
TGTGCCAGCAGCTATGGACAGGGTAGCTCTTATGGCTACACCTTC
CASSYGQGSSYGYTF
>TRBJ2-5|16|few|TRBV12-5|TRBD2
TGTGCTAGTGGTTTGAGGTTCGCGGGAGTAGGAGAGACCCAGTACTTC
CASGLRFAGVGETQYF
>TRBJ1-5|15|.|TRBV11-2|TRBD1
TGTGCCAGCAGCTCGGGACAGGGAGGCAATCAGCCCCAGCATTTT
CASSSGQGGNQPQHF
>TRBJ2-7|14|many|TRBV2|.
TGTGCCAGCAGAACCGTCGACGGAACTACGGAGCAGTACTTC
CASRTVDGTTEQYF
>TRBJ2-1|15|many|TRBV30|TRBD2
TGTGCCTGTATGGGAGGGGAGTTATCCTACAATGAGCAGTTCTTC
CACMGGELSYNEQFF
>TRBJ2-1|17|few|TRBV5-4|TRBD2
TGTGCCAGCAGATCAGGAGGACTAGCGGGAGTTCCCAATGAGCAGTTCTTC
CASRSGGLAGVPNEQFF
>TRBJ2-1|15|few|TRBV29-1|.
TGCAGCGTTATTCTGGGGGCCAGCTCCTACAATGAGCAGTTCTTC
CSVILGASSYNEQFF
>TRBJ2-5|13|.|TRBV7-2|.
TGTGCCAGCAGCTTAGTTCGCGAAGAGACCCAGTGCTTC
CASSLVREETQCF
>TRBJ1-6|14|many|TRBV11-2|TRBD1
TGTGCCAGCAGCTGGACAGGGAGAAACTCACCCCTCCACTTT
CASSWTGRNSPLHF
>TRBJ2-7|14|.|TRBV5-5|.
TGTGCCAGCCGAAGTCTGGAGACCAACTACGAGCAGTACTTC
CASRSLETNYEQYF
>TRBJ1-2|13|many|TRBV10-1|.
TGCGCCAGCAGTGAGTCGGGTGGCTATGGCTACACCTTC
CASSESGGYGYTF
>TRBJ2-7|20|.|TRBV6-2/TRBV6-3|.
TGTGCCAGCAGTTACTCGTTGGGACGGCCACTCCCCGATACCGCCTACGAGCAGTACTTC
CASSYSLGRPLPDTAYEQYF
>TRBJ2-7|13|many|TRBV24-1|.
TGTGCCACGACGACGGACGGCTCCTACGAGCAGTACTTC
CATTTDGSYEQYF
>TRBJ2-5|15|few|TRBV7-9|TRBD1
TGTGCCAGCAGCCGGACAGGGGGCGCCGGAGAGACCCAGTACTTC
CASSRTGGAGETQYF
>TRBJ2-7|12|many|TRBV6-1|.
TGTGCCAGCCGTACCGGGGTGGGTGAGCAGTACTTC
CASRTGVGEQYF
>TRBJ1-4|18|few|TRBV11-2|.
TGTGCCAGCAGCTTAGCTCGGGGTGCTGGACTGCTTAATGAAAAACTGTTTTTT
CASSLARGAGLLNEKLFF
>TRBJ1-1|15|.|TRBV20-1|TRBD1
TGCAGTGCTAGAGATCCTGGACAGGGGGTCACTGAAGCTTTCTTT
CSARDPGQGVTEAFF
>TRBJ1-6|16|few|TRBV5-1|.
TGCGCCAGCAGCTTGGTAGGGCCAGAAGTTAATTCACCCCTCCACTTT
CASSLVGPEVNSPLHF
>TRBJ1-2|13|many|TRBV11-3|.
TGTGCCAGCAGCTTAGGGCAGGGAGGCGGCTACACCTTC
CASSLGQGGGYTF
>TRBJ2-1|17|once|TRBV10-3|TRBD2
TGTGCCATCAGTGAGAGTGGCGGGGGAGGGGCCTACAATGAGCAGTTCTTC
CAISESGGGGAYNEQFF
>TRBJ1-1|11|many|TRBV20-1|.
TGCAGTGCGCTCCGGGGCACTGAAGCTTTCTTT
CSALRGTEAFF
>TRBJ2-7|17|.|TRBV4-1|.
TGCGCCAGCAGCCAAGTGGGAGACAGGCCTCCCCCCTCTAAGCAGTACTTC
CASSQVGDRPPPSKQYF
>TRBJ2-7|16|.|TRBV11-2|TRBD2
TGTGCCAGCAGCGAATGGACTAGCGGGAGTTTCTACGAGCAGTACTTC
CASSEWTSGSFYEQYF
>TRBJ1-1|13|many|TRBV12-3/TRBV12-4|.
TGTGCCAGCACCCAGAGGGGGGACACTGAAGCTTTCTTT
CASTQRGDTEAFF
>TRBJ1-5|14|.|TRBV9|TRBD1
TGTGCCAGCAGCACCCGGGACAGCCATCAGCCCCAGCATTTT
CASSTRDSHQPQHF
>TRBJ1-4|13|many|TRBV20-1|.
TGCAGTGCTAGGGGCAGTTCAAATGAAAAACTGTTTTTT
CSARGSSNEKLFF
>TRBJ1-1|13|many|TRBV2|.
TGTGCCACCCACAGGGTCGGGGACACTGAAGCTTTCTTT
CATHRVGDTEAFF
>TRBJ2-2|17|.|TRBV28|.
TGTGCCAGCAGTGACAGTTATACGGCTAGTGGCACCGGGGAGCTGTTTTTT
CASSDSYTASGTGELFF
>TRBJ2-6|15|.|TRBV18|.
TGTGCCAGCTCATCAAAAAGCTCTGGGGCCAACGTCCTGACTTTC
CASSSKSSGANVLTF
>TRBJ1-1|12|few|TRBV29-1|TRBD1
TGCAGCGGAGGACAGGGGGCCACTGAAGCTTTCTTT
CSGGQGATEAFF